This TCR beta chain is drawn from a study of cytotoxic CD8 clonotypes in ibrutinib-treated CLL. Some clones are missing from TCRdb's copy, which holds only in-frame ones; the method was immunoSEQ multiplex PCR. This repertoire shows more than 300,000 clones, 70% to 80% found once; its top ten account for 6.5% to 8.5%. This TCR was recovered from a human donor with chronic lymphocytic leukemia. The material sequenced was PBMCs, taken before ibrutinib treatment.

The CDR3 is CSVWTSGRESDTQYF. The CDR3 nucleotides read TGCAGCGTATGGACTAGCGGGAGAGAATCAGATACGCAGTATTTT. This chain uses TRBV29-1 with TRBJ2-3; 13 bases fit TRBD2. The J segment lost 4 bases and the V segment lost 6 bases, leaving 7 bases of the junction unmatched. The CDR3 runs to 15 residues. Germline assignment: CDR1 SQVTM and CDR2 ANQGSEA.